Below are 13 T cell receptor beta chains sequenced from a single sample in a study of blood T cell repertoires in COVID-19. The data were produced by immunoSEQ multiplex PCR, yet TCRdb's version contains in-frame clones alone and is incomplete. The profile shows some 270,000 clones, approximately 84% of them singletons. The sample consisted of peripheral blood. The receptors shown here come from a person aged 70 to 85 with COVID-19, enrolled during active disease.

V usage is TRBV19 and J usage is TRBJ1-6; 9 bases align to TRBD1. Looked up from germline, CDR1 is LNHDA and CDR2 is SQIVND (reference sequence). The CDR3 consists of 16 residues. Unmatched junction bases numbered 7, after V lost 0 bases and J lost 10 bases. This CDR3 reads CASSIDLGTGNSPLHF. The CDR3 nucleotides read TGTGCCAGTAGTATAGATCTCGGGACAGGGAACTCACCCCTCCACTTT.

This clone has a single count. The chain couples TRBV25-1 to TRBJ1-3; D is unresolved. Germline V CDR1 and CDR2: MGHDK, SYGVNS. The CDR3 is 16 amino acids. Trimming pared 2 bases from V and 0 bases from J, leaving 11 bases between. The CDR3 sequence is CASSETRRLSGNTIYF. The CDR3 coding sequence is TGTGCCAGCAGTGAAACCCGCAGACTCTCTGGAAACACCATATATTTT.

This clone was seen a few times. The genes are TRBV27 and TRBJ2-5; D might be TRBD2 (6 bases). The length of the CDR3 is 13 residues. Germline lookup yields CDR1 MNHEY and CDR2 SMNVEV (reference sequence). V lost 7 bases and J lost 12, with 21 bases in between. The CDR3 sequence is CASNSPLRRVKYF. The CDR3 DNA is TGTGCCAGCAATTCCCCCCTACGGAGGGTCAAGTACTTC.

V is TRBV7-8 and J is TRBJ2-7; D not certain. The V gene lost 3 bases and the J gene lost 2 bases, with 5 bases spanning the gap. Per germline, CDR1 SGHVS and CDR2 FQNEAQ. The CDR3 is made up of 12 amino acids. CDR3 loop: CASSFTAYEQYF. The CDR3 DNA reads as TGTGCCAGCAGCTTTACAGCCTACGAGCAGTACTTC.

This clone was counted once. The gene calls are TRBV11-2 and TRBJ2-1; 10 bases are shared with TRBD2. V lost 4 bases and J lost 2; bases outside the gene matches: 2. This CDR3 is built from 15 residues. The germline V gene encodes CDR1 SGHAT and CDR2 FQNNGV. CDR3: CASSSGLAPYNEQFF. CDR3 DNA sequence: TGTGCCAGCAGCTCGGGACTAGCGCCCTACAATGAGCAGTTCTTC. The whole variable domain, filled in from reference TRBV11-2 and TRBJ2-1, reads EAGVAQSPRYKIIEKRQSVAFWCNPISGHATLYWYQQILGQGPKLLIQFQNNGVVDDSQLPKDRFSAERLKGVDSTLKIQPAKLEDSAVYLCASSSGLAPYNEQFFGPGTRLTVL.

The chain couples TRBV6-5 to TRBJ1-5, with 10 bases aligning to TRBD1. CDR1 is MNHEY, CDR2 SVGAGI, per germline. The CDR3 consists of 14 residues. Losses at the gene ends were 6 bases for V and 2 bases for J; bases not matched to a gene: 1. The CDR3 sequence: CASRGTGGNQPQHF. The CDR3, as DNA: TGTGCCAGCAGGGGGACAGGGGGCAATCAGCCCCAGCATTTT.

The genes are TRBV28 and TRBJ2-5, with D tentatively TRBD2 (6 bases). The J call is in doubt because the DNA end fits TRBJ2-7 better. CDR1 is MDHEN and CDR2 is SYDVKM in the germline V gene. CDR3 length: 17 residues. CDR3 DNA sequence: TGTGCCAGCTCCCAAGCACCGGGACTCCGGTCCAAGGACGAGCAGTACTTC. This sequence encodes CASSQAPGLRSKDEQYF.

V is TRBV5-1 and J is TRBJ2-1, with TRBD1 as a possible D gene (6 bases). V gave up 3 bases and J gave up 6 bases, with 13 bases separating them. The CDR3 covers 14 residues. Germline loops: CDR1 SGHRS, CDR2 YFSETQ. The CDR3 region is CASSSQGAGNEQFF. In nucleotides, the CDR3 is TGCGCCAGCAGCTCACAGGGTGCCGGCAATGAGCAGTTCTTC. The full variable domain, rest sourced from reference TRBV5-1 and TRBJ2-1, is KAGVTQTPRYLIKTRGQQVTLSCSPISGHRSVSWYQQTPGQGLQFLFEYFSETQRNKGNFPGRFSGRQFSNSRSEMNVSTLELGDSALYLCASSSQGAGNEQFFGPGTRLTVL.

The J gene is TRBJ1-1, the V gene TRBV6-1; no definite D call. The CDR3 covers 15 residues. Trimming shortened V by 1 base and J by 0 bases, and 9 bases separated the two germline ends. CDR1 is MNHNS, CDR2 SASEGT, per germline. CDR3 residues: CASSEDDYMNTEAFF. CDR3 nucleotide sequence: TGTGCCAGCAGTGAAGACGACTACATGAACACTGAAGCTTTCTTT.

The chain combines TRBV19 with TRBJ2-5; 9 nucleotides agree with TRBD2. This CDR3 spans 18 amino acids. J gave up 2 bases and V 6 bases, and 16 bases lay outside the gene matches. Germline-derived CDR1 and CDR2 are LNHDA and SQIVND (reference sequence). The CDR3 DNA follows: TGTGCCAGTAGCACACCTACCCCTAGCGGGACGAAGCAAGAGACCCAGTACTTC. Its protein product is CASSTPTPSGTKQETQYF. Combining the CDR3 with reference TRBV19 and TRBJ2-5 gives the whole variable domain DGGITQSPKYLFRKEGQNVTLSCEQNLNHDAMYWYRQDPGQGLRLIYYSQIVNDFQKGDIAEGYSVSREKKESFPLTVTSAQKNPTAFYLCASSTPTPSGTKQETQYFGPGTRLLVL.

The genes are TRBV7-2 and TRBJ1-6; D unresolved. CDR1 is SGHTA, CDR2 FQGNSA, per germline. The CDR3 extends over 15 amino acids. Trimming stripped 2 bases from V and 1 base from J, with 6 bases between. The CDR3 region is CASSLTPSYNSPLHF. In DNA, the CDR3 is TGTGCCAGCAGCTTAACTCCGTCCTATAATTCACCCCTCCACTTT.

The chain links TRBV7-9 to TRBJ2-2; 8 nucleotides agree with TRBD1. V lost 5 bases to trimming and J lost 7 bases; unmatched junction nucleotides: 6. The germline V gene has CDR1 SEHNR and CDR2 FQNEAQ (reference sequence). The CDR3 is made up of 14 amino acids. CDR3 sequence: CASSQTGVGGELFF. Here the CDR3 DNA reads TGTGCCAGCAGCCAGACAGGGGTAGGCGGGGAGCTGTTTTTT.

This chain joins TRBV6-5 and TRBJ1-2, with TRBD1 matching 8 bases. The CDR3 is made up of 14 amino acids. Trimming removed 6 bases from V and 2 bases from J; junction bases left unmatched: 5. In germline, CDR1 is MNHEY, CDR2 SVGAGI. CDR3 nucleotides: TGTGCCAGCAGACTTACAGGGGGGAACTATGGCTACACCTTC. This gives the protein CASRLTGGNYGYTF.